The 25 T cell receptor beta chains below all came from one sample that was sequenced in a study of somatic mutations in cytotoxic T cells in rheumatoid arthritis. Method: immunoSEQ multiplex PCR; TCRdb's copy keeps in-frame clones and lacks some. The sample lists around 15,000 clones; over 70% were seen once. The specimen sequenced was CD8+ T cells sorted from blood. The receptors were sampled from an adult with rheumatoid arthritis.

CDR3 sequence (DNA): TGCGCCAGCAGCCAAGATCTTTGGGGAGGCACTGAAGCTTTCTTT. Translation gives CASSQDLWGGTEAFF. This chain joins TRBV4-1 and TRBJ1-1, with D unclear. Per the germline V gene, CDR1 is MGHRA and CDR2 is YSYEKL. V dropped 0 bases and J dropped 4 bases, with 12 bases sitting between them. The CDR3 consists of 15 residues.

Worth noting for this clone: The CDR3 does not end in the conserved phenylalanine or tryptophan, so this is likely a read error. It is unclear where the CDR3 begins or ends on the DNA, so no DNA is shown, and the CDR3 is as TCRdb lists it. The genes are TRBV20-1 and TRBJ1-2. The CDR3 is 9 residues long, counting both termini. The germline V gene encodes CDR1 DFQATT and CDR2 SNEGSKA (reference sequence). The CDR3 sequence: CSAPPGLVL.

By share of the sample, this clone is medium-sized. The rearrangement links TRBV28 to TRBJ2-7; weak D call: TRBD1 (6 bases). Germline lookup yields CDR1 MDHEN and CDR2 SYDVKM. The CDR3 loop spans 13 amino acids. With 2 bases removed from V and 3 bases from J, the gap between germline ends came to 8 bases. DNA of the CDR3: TGTGCCAGCAGTTTAGGGGGCCGCTACGAGCAGTACTTC. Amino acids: CASSLGGRYEQYF.

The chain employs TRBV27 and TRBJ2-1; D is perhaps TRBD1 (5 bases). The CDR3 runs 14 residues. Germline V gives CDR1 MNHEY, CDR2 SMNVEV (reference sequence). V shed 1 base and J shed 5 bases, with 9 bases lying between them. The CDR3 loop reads CASSLWAGNNEQFF. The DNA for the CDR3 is TGTGCCAGCAGTTTATGGGCAGGGAACAATGAGCAGTTCTTC.

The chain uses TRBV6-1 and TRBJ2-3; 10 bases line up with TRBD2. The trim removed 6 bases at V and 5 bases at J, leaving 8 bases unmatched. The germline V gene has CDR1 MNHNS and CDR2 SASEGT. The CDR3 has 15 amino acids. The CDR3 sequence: CASRRSGGARDTQYF. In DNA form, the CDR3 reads TGTGCCAGCAGGAGGAGCGGGGGGGCGCGAGATACGCAGTATTTT.

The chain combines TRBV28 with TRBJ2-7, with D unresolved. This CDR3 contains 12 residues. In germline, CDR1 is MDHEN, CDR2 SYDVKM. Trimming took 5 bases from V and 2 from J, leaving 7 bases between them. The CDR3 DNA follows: TGTGCCAGCAGTCCTAGGCCCTACGAGCAGTACTTC. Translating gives CASSPRPYEQYF.

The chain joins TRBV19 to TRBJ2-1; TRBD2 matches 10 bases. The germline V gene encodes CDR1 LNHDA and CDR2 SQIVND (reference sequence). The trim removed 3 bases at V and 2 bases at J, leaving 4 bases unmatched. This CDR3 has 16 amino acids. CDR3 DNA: TGTGCCAGTAGTATCCGGCTAGCGGGAGCCTACAATGAGCAGTTCTTC. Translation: CASSIRLAGAYNEQFF.

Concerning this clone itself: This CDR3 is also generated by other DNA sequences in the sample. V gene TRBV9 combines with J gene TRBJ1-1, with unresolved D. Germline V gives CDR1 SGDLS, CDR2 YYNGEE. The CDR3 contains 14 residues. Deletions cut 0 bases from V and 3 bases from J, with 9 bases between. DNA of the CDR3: TGTGCCAGCAGCGTAGAGGGTAAGGACACTGAAGCTTTCTTT. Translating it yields CASSVEGKDTEAFF.

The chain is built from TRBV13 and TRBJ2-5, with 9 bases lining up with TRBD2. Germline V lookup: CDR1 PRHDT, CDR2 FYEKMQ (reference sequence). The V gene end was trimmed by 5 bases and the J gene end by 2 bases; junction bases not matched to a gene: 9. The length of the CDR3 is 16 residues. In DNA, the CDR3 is TGTGCCAGCAGCCTGTCTAGCGGGGATAGTCAAGAGACCCAGTACTTC. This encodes CASSLSSGDSQETQYF.

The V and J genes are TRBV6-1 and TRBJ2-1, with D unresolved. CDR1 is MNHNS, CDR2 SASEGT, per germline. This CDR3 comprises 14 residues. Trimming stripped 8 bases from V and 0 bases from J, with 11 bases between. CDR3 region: CASAAEPSYNEQFF. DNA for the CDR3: TGTGCCAGCGCGGCGGAACCCTCCTACAATGAGCAGTTCTTC.

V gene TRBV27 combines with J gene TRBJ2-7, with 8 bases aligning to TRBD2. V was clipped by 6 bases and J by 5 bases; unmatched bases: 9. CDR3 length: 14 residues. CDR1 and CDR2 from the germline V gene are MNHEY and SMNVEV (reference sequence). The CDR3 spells CASRSGGEADEQYF. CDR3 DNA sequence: TGTGCCAGCAGGTCGGGGGGGGAGGCGGACGAGCAGTACTTC.

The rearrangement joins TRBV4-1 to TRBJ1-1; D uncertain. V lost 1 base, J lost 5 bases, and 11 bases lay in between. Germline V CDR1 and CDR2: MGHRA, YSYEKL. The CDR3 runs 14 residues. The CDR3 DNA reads TGCGCCAGCAGCCAAGTGGCGATGGGGACTGAAGCTTTCTTT. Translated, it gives CASSQVAMGTEAFF.

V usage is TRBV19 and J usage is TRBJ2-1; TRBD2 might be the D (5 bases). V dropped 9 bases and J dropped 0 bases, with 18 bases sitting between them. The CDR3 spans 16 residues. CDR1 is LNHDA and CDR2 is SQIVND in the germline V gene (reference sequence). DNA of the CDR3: TGTGCCAGCAGACTAACCCCAGCGGACTCCTACAATGAGCAGTTCTTC. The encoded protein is CASRLTPADSYNEQFF.

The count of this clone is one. CDR3: CASSERSSPTGEQFF. CDR3 bases: TGCGCCAGCAGTGAGAGATCGAGCCCGACGGGGGAGCAGTTCTTC. The genes are TRBV10-2 and TRBJ2-1, with D possibly matching TRBD2 (5 bases). The CDR3 sequence is 15 residues long. Per germline, CDR1 WSHSY and CDR2 SAAADI. Trimming pared 2 bases from V and 10 bases from J, leaving 18 bases between.

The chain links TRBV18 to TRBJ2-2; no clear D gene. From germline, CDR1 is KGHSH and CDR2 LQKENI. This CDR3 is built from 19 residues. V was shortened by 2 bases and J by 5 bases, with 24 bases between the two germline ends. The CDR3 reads CASSPFSLVGSHWTGELFF. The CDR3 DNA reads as TGTGCCAGCTCACCATTTTCCTTGGTGGGGTCCCATTGGACCGGGGAGCTGTTTTTT.

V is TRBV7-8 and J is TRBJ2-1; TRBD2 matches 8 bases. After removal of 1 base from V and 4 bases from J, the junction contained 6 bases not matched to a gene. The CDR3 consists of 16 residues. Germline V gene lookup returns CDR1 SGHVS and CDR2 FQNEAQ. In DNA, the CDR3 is TGTGCCAGCAGCTTAGATTTAGCGGGAAAGTACAATGAGCAGTTCTTC. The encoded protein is CASSLDLAGKYNEQFF.

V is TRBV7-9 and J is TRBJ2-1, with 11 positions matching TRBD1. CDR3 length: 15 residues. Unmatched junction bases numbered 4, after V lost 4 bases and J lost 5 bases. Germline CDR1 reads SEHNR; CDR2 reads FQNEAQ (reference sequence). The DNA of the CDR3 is TGTGCCAGCAGCTCAGGACAGGGGGCGGACAATGAGCAGTTCTTC. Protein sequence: CASSSGQGADNEQFF.

The chain's CDR3 is CASSSEWENIQYF. The CDR3, as DNA: TGTGCCAGCAGCTCGGAGTGGGAGAACATTCAGTACTTC. This rearrangement joins TRBV7-9 to TRBJ2-4, with TRBD2 as a possible D gene (5 bases). Germline V gene data show CDR1 as SEHNR and CDR2 as FQNEAQ (reference sequence). The V gene lost 4 bases and the J gene lost 7 bases, with 11 bases spanning the gap. The CDR3 length is 13 residues.

CDR3 in amino acids: CATSRDFGTPSYEQYF. In DNA, the CDR3 is TGTGCCACCAGCAGAGACTTCGGGACACCATCCTACGAGCAGTACTTC. The V call is TRBV15, the J call TRBJ2-7; a possible D gene is TRBD1 (6 bases). The V gene's germline CDR1 is LNHNV and CDR2 YYDKDF (reference sequence). This CDR3 comprises 16 residues. V was trimmed by 0 bases and J by 1 base, leaving 13 bases between them.

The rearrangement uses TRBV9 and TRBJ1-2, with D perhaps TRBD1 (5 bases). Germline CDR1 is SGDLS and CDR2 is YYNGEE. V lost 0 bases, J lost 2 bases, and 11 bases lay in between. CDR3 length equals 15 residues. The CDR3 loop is CASSVGQGPNYGYTF. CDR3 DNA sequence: TGTGCCAGCAGCGTAGGGCAGGGCCCCAACTATGGCTACACCTTC.

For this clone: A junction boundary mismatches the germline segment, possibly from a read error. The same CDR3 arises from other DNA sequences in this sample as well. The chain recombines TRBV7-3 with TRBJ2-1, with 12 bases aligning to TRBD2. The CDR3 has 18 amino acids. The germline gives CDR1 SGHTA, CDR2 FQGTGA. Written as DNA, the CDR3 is TGTGCCAGCAGCTTACACCCCCAAGGACTAGCGGGATACAATGAGCAATTCTTC. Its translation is CASSLHPQGLAGYNEQFF.

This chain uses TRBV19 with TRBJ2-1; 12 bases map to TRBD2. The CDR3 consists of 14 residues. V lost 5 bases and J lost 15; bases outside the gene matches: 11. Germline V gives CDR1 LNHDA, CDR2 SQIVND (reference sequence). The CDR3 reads CASSLAGGLSERFF. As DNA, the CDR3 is TGTGCCAGTAGTCTAGCGGGGGGGCTTAGTGAACGGTTCTTC. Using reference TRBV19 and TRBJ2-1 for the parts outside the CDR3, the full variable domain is DGGITQSPKYLFRKEGQNVTLSCEQNLNHDAMYWYRQDPGQGLRLIYYSQIVNDFQKGDIAEGYSVSREKKESFPLTVTSAQKNPTAFYLCASSLAGGLSERFFGPGTRLTVL.

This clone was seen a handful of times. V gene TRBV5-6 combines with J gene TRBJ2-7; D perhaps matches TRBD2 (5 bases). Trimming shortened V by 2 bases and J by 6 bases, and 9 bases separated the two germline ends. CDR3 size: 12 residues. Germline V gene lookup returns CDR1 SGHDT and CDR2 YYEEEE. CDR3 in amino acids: CASSFGVGEQYF. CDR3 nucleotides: TGTGCCAGCAGCTTCGGGGTGGGCGAGCAGTACTTC.

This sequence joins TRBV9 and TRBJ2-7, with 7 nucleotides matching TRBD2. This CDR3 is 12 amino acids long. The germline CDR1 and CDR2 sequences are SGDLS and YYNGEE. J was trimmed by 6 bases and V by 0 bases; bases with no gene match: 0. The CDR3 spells CASSVGGGEQYF. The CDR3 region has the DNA TGTGCCAGCAGCGTAGGGGGGGGCGAGCAGTACTTC.

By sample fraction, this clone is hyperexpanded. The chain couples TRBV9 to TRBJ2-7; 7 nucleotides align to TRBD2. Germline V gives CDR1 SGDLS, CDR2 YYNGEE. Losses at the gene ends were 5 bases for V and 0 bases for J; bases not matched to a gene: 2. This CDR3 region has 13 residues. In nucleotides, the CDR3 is TGTGCCAGCAGTAGCGGGTTCTCCTACGAGCAGTACTTC. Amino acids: CASSSGFSYEQYF.